The 8 T cell receptor beta chains in this list originate from one sample, sequenced in a study of TIL therapy for anti-PD-1-resistant metastatic lung cancer. The libraries were made with immunoSEQ v3. Profiling relied on immunoSEQ multiplex PCR, and the TCRdb table lists in-frame clones only, not all of them. The sample yields tens of thousands of clones, about three quarters seen once. The time point here: pre-treatment sample, taken before nivolumab and TIL therapy. The tumor samples were excised metastases, mostly pleural nodules or supraclavicular lymph nodes. The source material was tumor tissue, sampled at baseline. These receptor sequences come from a person aged 25-80 years with non-small cell lung cancer.

This chain connects TRBV29-1 to TRBJ1-2, with a possible D match to TRBD1 (5 bases). The CDR3 extends over 13 amino acids. Germline lookup yields CDR1 SQVTM and CDR2 ANQGSEA. V lost 6 bases, J lost 0 bases, and 11 bases lay in between. CDR3 nucleotides: TGCAGCGTGACCGGGACGGCTAACTATGGCTACACCTTC. Translating it yields CSVTGTANYGYTF.

The chain links TRBV5-6 to TRBJ1-1; 9 nucleotides line up with TRBD1. This CDR3 has 14 residues. The J segment lost 7 bases and the V segment lost 0 bases, leaving 4 bases of the junction unmatched. The germline gives CDR1 SGHDT, CDR2 YYEEEE. Here the CDR3 reads CASSLEQGAVEAFF. DNA of the CDR3: TGTGCCAGCAGCTTGGAACAGGGGGCCGTTGAAGCTTTCTTT.

The chain links TRBV19 to TRBJ2-1; TRBD2 matches 8 bases. The CDR3 sequence is 13 residues long. V lost 2 bases and J lost 6; bases outside the gene matches: 0. Germline CDR1 reads LNHDA; CDR2 reads SQIVND (reference sequence). The CDR3 bases are TGTGCCAGTAGTATACGGGGGGGCAATGAGCAGTTCTTC. Its protein product is CASSIRGGNEQFF.

The V call is TRBV28, the J call TRBJ2-7; 8 nucleotides agree with TRBD1. Germline V CDR1 and CDR2: MDHEN, SYDVKM. The V gene end was trimmed by 8 bases and the J gene end by 5 bases; junction bases not matched to a gene: 11. The CDR3 extends over 14 amino acids. DNA for the CDR3: TGTGCCAGCCGCACACGGACAGGGAGGAACGAGCAGTACTTC. It specifies CASRTRTGRNEQYF.

The chain links TRBV7-9 to TRBJ2-7, with TRBD2 matching 9 bases. Germline V gene sequence: CDR1 SEHNR, CDR2 FQNEAQ (reference sequence). The V and J ends lost 1 base and 1 base, in that order; junction bases with no gene match: 5. This CDR3 region has 16 residues. DNA for the CDR3: TGTGCCAGCAGCTTAGTTCTAGCGGGACTTTCCTACGAGCAGTACTTC. This codes for CASSLVLAGLSYEQYF. Full variable domain (outside the CDR3, taken from reference TRBV7-9 and TRBJ2-7): DTGVSQNPRHKITKRGQNVTFRCDPISEHNRLYWYRQTLGQGPEFLTYFQNEAQLEKSRLLSDRFSAERPKGSFSTLEIQRTEQGDSAMYLCASSLVLAGLSYEQYFGPGTRLTVT.

This rearrangement joins TRBV11-2 to TRBJ2-5; 10 bases are a match to TRBD2. The V gene's germline CDR1 is SGHAT and CDR2 FQNNGV. The V segment lost 3 bases and the J segment 5 bases; nucleotides outside the gene matches: 3. The CDR3 is 14 amino acids. The CDR3: CASSFSGGRETQYF. The CDR3 region has the DNA TGTGCCAGCAGCTTTAGCGGGGGGAGGGAGACCCAGTACTTC.

This clone was counted between two and nine times. The chain has TRBV20-1 and TRBJ1-2; D remains ambiguous. Trimming took off 2 bases at V and 7 bases at J, with 8 bases between the two ends. CDR3 length: 11 residues. Germline CDR1 is DFQATT and CDR2 is SNEGSKA (reference sequence). In DNA form, the CDR3 reads TGCAGTGCTAGAATCAGGCTTGGCTACACCTTC. Protein product: CSARIRLGYTF.

This clone has at least ten counts. The chain recombines TRBV25-1 with TRBJ1-1, with 7 bases lining up with TRBD1. Germline-derived CDR1 and CDR2 are MGHDK and SYGVNS. V was pared by 1 base and J by 5 bases, with 10 bases of the junction left unmatched. The CDR3 spans 16 residues. The CDR3 nucleotides read TGTGCCAGCAGTGAATCAGGGCCAGGGGGAAAGACTGAAGCTTTCTTT. Amino acid sequence: CASSESGPGGKTEAFF.